This TCR beta chain originates from a study of cytomegalovirus exposure and HLA in healthy donors. Study context: From HLA-typed donors, an early data release held about 92 million unique TCRs. General study points: Sequences of the TCR beta chain were said to predict the HLA-A and HLA-B alleles of most subjects accurately.

The CDR3 covers 15 residues. V trimming: 3 bases; J trimming: 5 bases; junction bases outside the gene matches: 6. Germline CDR1 is MNHNS and CDR2 is SASEGT. Of note for this clone: The antigen is unknown.

The primer mix had 60 Vbeta and 13 Jbeta primers. The method was immunoSEQ multiplex PCR; TCRdb's version includes in-frame clones alone and lacks a portion of them. The table lists 150,000 to 200,000 clones, roughly three quarters of them singletons, with 6% to 8% in the top ten. The sequence came from a male donor in good health and CMV-seropositive. The rearrangement joins TRBV6-1 to TRBJ2-1, with 8 bases aligning to TRBD1. The sequencing sample was made of PBMCs. The CDR3 is CASSDRTGMDNEQFF. The CDR3 DNA reads as TGTGCCAGCAGTGACAGGACAGGGATGGACAATGAGCAGTTCTTC.